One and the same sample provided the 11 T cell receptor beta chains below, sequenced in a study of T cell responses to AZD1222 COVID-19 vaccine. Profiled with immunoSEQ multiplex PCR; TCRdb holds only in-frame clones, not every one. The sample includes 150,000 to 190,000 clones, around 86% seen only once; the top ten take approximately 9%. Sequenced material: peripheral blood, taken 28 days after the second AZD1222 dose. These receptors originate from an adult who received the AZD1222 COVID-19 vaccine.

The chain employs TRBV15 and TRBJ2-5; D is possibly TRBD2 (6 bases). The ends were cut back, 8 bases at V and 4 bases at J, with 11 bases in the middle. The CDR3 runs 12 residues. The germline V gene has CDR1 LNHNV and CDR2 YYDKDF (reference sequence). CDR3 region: CATSTRGETQYF. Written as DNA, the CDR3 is TGTGCCACCTCGACTAGGGGAGAGACCCAGTACTTC.

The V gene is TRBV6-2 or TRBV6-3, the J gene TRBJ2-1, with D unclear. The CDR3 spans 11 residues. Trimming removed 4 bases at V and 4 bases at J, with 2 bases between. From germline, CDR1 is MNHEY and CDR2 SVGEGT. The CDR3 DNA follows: TGTGCCAGCAGTTGGTACAATGAGCAGTTCTTC. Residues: CASSWYNEQFF.

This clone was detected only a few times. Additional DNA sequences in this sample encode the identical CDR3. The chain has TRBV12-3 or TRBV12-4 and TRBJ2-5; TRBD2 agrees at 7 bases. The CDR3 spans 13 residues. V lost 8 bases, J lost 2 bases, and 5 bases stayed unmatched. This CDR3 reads CASSFSGQETQYF. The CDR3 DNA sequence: TGTGCCAGCTCCTTTAGCGGGCAAGAGACCCAGTACTTC.

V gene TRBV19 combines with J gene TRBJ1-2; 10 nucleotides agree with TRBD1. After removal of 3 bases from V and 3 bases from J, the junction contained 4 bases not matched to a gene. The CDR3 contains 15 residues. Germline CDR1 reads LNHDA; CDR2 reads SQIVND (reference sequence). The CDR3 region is CASSIGTGAYYGYTF. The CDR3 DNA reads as TGTGCCAGTAGTATCGGGACAGGGGCTTACTATGGCTACACCTTC.

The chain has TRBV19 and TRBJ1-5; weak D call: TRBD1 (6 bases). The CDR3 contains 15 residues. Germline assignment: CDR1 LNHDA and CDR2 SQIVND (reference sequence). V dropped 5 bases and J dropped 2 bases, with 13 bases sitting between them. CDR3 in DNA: TGTGCCAGTAGTTTTTGGCGGACAGGCAATCAGCCCCAGCATTTT. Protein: CASSFWRTGNQPQHF.

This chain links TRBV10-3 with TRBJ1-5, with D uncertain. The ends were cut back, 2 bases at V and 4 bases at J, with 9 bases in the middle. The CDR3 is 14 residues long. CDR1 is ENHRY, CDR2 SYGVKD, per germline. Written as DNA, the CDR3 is TGTGCCATCAGTGAGACAGAAAGTAATCAGCCCCAGCATTTT. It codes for CAISETESNQPQHF.

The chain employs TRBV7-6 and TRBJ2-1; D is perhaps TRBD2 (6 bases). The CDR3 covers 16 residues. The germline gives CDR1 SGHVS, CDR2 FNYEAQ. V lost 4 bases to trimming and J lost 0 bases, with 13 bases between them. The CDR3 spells CASSSRAGSSYNEQFF. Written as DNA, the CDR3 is TGTGCCAGCAGCTCCAGGGCGGGGAGCTCCTACAATGAGCAGTTCTTC.

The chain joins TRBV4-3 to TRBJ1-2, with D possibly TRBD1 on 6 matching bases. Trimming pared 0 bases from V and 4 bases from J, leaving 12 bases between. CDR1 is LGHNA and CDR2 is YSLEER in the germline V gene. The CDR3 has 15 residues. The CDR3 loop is CASSQDPTGTYGYTF. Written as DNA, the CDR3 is TGCGCCAGCAGCCAAGACCCCACAGGGACCTATGGCTACACCTTC.

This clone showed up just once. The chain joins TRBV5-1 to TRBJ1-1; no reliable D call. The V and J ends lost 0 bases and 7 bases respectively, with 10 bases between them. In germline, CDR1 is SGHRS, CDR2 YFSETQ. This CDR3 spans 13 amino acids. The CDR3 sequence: CASSLAVRNEAFF. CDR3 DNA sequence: TGCGCCAGCAGCTTGGCCGTCAGAAATGAAGCTTTCTTT.

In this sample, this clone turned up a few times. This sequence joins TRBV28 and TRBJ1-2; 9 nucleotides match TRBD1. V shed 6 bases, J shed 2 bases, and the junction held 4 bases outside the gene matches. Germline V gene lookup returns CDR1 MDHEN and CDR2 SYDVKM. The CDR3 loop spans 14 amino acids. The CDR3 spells CASSTGGGNYGYTF. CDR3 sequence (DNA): TGTGCCAGCAGCACAGGGGGCGGAAACTATGGCTACACCTTC.

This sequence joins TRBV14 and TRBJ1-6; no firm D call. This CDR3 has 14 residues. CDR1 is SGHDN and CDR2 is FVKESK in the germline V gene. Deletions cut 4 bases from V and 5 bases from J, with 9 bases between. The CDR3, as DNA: TGTGCCAGCAGCCCCAGGAAGAATAATTCACCCCTCCACTTT. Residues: CASSPRKNNSPLHF.